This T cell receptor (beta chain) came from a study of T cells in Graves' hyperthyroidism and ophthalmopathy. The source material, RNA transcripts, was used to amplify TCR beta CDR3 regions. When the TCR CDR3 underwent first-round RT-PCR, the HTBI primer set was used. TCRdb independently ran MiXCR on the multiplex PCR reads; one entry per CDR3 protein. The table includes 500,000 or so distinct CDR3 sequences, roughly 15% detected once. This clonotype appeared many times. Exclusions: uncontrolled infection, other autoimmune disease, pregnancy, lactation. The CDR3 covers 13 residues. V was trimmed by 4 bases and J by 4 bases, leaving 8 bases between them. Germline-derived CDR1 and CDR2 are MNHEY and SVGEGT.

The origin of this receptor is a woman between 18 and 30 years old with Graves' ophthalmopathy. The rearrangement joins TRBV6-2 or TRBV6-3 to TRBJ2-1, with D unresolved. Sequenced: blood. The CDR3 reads CASSLADYNEQFF. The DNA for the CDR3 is TGTGCCAGCAGTTTAGCAGATTACAATGAGCAGTTCTTC.